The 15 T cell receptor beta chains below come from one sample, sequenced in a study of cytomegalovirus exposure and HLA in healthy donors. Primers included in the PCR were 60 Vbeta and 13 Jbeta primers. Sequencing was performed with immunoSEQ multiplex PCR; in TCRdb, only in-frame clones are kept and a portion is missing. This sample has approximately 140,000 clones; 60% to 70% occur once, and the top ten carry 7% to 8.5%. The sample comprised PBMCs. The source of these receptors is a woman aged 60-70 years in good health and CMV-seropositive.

The CDR3 sequence is CASSSGLAGLYEQYF. In DNA, the CDR3 is TGTGCCAGCAGCTCCGGACTAGCGGGACTTTACGAGCAGTACTTC. V and J are TRBV11-1 and TRBJ2-7; 12 bases map to TRBD2. This CDR3 contains 15 residues. Germline assignment: CDR1 SGHAT and CDR2 FQDESV (reference sequence). V shed 4 bases and J 4 bases; nucleotides not matched to a gene: 5.

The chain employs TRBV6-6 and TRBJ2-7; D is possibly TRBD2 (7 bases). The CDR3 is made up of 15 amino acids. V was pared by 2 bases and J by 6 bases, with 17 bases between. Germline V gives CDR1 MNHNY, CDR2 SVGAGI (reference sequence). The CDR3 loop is CASSYDGGRGAEQYF. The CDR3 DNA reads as TGTGCCAGCAGTTACGACGGGGGGCGCGGTGCCGAGCAGTACTTC.

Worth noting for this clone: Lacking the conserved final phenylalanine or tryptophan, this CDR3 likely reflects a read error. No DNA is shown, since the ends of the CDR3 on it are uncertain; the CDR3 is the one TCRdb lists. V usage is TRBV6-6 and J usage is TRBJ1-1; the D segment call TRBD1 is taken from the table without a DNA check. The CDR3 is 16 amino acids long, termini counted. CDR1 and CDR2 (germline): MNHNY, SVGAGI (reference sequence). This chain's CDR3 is CASSYEDRGTLKLPSG.

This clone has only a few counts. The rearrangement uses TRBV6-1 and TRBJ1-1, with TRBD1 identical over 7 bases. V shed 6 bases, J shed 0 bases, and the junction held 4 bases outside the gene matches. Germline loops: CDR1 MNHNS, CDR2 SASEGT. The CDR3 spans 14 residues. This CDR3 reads CASRDRFMNTEAFF. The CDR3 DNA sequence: TGTGCCAGCAGGGACAGGTTCATGAACACTGAAGCTTTCTTT.

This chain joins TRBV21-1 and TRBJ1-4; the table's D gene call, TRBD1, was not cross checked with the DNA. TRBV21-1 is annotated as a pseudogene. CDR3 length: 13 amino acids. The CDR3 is CASRDRGNEKLFF. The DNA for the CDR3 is TGTGCCAGCAGGGACAGGGGTAATGAAAAACTGTTTTTT.

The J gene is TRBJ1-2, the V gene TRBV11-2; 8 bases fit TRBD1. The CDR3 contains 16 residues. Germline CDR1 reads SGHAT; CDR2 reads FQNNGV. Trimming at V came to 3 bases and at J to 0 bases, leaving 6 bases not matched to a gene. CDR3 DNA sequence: TGTGCCAGCAGCTTTACAACAGGGGGAGCTAACTATGGCTACACCTTC. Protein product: CASSFTTGGANYGYTF.

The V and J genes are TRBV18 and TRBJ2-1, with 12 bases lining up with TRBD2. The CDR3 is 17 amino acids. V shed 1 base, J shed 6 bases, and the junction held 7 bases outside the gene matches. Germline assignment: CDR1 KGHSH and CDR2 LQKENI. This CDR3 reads CASSPRLGTSGRNEQFF. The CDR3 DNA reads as TGTGCCAGCTCACCACGGCTGGGGACTAGCGGGCGCAATGAGCAGTTCTTC.

The CDR3 protein is CSVEGAHYGYTF. In DNA form, the CDR3 reads TGCAGCGTTGAAGGGGCACACTATGGCTACACCTTC. The chain carries TRBV29-1 and TRBJ1-2; D is undetermined. V lost 1 base and J lost 3, with 6 bases in between. This CDR3 has 12 residues. The germline gives CDR1 SQVTM, CDR2 ANQGSEA.

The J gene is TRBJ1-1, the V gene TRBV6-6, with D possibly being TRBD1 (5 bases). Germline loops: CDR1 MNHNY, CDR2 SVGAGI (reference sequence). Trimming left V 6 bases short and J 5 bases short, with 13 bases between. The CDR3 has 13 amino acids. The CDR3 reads CASSRDGGTEAFF. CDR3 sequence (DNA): TGTGCCAGCAGCCGGGACGGGGGAACTGAAGCTTTCTTT.

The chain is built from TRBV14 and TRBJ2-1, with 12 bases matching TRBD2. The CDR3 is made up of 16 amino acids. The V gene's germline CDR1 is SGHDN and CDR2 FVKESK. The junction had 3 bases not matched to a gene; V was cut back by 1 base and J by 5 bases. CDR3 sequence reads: CASSQASGRANNEQFF. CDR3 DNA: TGTGCCAGCAGCCAAGCTAGCGGGAGGGCCAACAATGAGCAGTTCTTC.

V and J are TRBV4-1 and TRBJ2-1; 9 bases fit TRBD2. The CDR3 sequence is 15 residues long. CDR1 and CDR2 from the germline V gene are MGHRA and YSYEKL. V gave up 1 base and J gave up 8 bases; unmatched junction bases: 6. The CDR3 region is CASSQGGRAVYEQFF. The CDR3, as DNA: TGCGCCAGCAGCCAAGGCGGGAGGGCCGTGTATGAGCAGTTCTTC.

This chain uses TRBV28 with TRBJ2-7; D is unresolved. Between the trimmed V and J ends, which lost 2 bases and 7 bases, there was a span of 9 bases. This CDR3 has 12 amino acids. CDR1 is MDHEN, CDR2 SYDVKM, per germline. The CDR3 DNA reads TGTGCCAGCAGTTTAGCGGCCGGGGAGCAGTACTTC. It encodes CASSLAAGEQYF.

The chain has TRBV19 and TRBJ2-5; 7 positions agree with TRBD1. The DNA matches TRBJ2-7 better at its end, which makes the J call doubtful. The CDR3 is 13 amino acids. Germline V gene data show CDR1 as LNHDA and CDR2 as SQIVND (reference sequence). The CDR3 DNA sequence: TGTGCCAGTAGCCAAAGTCGACAGGGCGAGCAGTACTTC. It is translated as CASSQSRQGEQYF.

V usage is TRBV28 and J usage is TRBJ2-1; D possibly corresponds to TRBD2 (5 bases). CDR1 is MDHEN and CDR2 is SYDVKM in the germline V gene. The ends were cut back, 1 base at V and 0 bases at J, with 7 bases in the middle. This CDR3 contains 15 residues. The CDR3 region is CASSLYTSSYNEQFF. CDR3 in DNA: TGTGCCAGCAGTTTATATACTAGCTCCTACAATGAGCAGTTCTTC.

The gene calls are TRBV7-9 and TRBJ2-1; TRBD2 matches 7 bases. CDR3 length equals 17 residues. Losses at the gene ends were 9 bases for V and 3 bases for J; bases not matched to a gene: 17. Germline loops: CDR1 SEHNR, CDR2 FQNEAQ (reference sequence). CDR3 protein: CASGGREGHISYNEQFF. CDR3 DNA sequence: TGTGCCAGTGGGGGGAGGGAGGGCCATATTAGCTACAATGAGCAGTTCTTC.